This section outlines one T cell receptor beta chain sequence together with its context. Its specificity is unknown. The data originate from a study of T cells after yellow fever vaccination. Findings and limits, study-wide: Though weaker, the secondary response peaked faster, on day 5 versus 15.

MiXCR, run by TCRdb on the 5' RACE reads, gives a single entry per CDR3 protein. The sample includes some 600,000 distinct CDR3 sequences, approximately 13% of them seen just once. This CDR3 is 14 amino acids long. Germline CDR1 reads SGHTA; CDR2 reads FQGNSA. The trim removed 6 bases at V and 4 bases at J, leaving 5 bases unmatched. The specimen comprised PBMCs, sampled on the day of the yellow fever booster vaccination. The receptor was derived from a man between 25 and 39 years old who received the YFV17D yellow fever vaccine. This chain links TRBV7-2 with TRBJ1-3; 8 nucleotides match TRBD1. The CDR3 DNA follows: TGTGCCAGCAGTTTGACAGGGGTAGGAAACACCATATATTTT. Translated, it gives CASSLTGVGNTIYF.